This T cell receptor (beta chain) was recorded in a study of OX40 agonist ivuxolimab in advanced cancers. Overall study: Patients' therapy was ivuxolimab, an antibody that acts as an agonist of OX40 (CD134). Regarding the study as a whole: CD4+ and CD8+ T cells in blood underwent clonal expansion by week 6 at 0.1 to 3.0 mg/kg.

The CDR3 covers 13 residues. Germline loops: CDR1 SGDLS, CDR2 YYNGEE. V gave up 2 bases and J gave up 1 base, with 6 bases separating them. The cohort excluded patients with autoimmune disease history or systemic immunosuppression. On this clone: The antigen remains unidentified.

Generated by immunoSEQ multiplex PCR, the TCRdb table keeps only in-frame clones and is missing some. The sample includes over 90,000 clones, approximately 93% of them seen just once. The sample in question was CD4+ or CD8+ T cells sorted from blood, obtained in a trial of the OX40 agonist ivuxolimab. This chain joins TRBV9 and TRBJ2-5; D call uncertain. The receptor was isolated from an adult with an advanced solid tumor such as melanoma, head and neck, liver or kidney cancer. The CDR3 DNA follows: TGTGCCAGCAGCGTGAACGGCCAAGAGACCCAGTACTTC. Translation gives CASSVNGQETQYF.